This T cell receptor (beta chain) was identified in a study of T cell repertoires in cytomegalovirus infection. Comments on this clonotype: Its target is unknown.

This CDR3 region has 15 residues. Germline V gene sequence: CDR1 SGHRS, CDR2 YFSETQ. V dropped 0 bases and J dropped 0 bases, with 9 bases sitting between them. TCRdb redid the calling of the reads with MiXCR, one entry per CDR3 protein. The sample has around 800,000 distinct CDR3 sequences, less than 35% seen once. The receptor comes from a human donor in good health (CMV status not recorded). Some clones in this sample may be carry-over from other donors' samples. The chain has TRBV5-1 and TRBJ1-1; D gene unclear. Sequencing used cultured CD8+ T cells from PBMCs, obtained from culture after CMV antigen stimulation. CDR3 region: CASSLDLGLNTEAFF. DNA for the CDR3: TGCGCCAGCAGCTTGGATCTAGGGTTGAACACTGAAGCTTTCTTT.